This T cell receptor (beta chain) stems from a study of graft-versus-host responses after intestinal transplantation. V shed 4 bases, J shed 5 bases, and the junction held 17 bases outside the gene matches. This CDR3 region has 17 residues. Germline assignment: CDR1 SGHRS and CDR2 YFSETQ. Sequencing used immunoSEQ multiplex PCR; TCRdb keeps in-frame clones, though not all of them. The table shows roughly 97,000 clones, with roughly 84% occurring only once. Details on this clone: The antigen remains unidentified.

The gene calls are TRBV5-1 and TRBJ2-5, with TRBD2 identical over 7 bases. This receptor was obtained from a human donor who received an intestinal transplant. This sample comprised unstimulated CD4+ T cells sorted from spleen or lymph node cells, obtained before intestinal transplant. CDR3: CASSRGDVPSFGETQYF. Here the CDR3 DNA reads TGCGCCAGCAGCCGGGGGGACGTCCCGTCTTTTGGGGAGACCCAGTACTTC.